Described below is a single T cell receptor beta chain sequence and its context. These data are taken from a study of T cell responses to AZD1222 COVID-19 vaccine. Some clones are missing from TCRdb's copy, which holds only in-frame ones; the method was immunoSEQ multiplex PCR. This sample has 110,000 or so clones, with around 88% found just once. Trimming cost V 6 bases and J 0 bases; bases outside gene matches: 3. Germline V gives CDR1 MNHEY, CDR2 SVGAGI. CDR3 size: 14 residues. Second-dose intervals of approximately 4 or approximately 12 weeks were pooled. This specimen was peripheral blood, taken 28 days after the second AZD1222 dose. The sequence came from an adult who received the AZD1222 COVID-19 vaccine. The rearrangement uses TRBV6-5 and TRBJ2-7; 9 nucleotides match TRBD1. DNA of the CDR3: TGTGCCAGCAGCCGGGACAGGGACTCCTACGAGCAGTACTTC. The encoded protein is CASSRDRDSYEQYF.